Listed below are T cell receptor beta chains from one sample, sequenced in a study of tissue T cells after allogeneic stem cell transplantation. The protocol was immunoSEQ multiplex PCR, while the TCRdb copy is restricted to in-frame clones and leaves out a portion. The profile shows tens of thousands of clones, more than 60% of them singletons. The source was tissue from the ileum, collected at autopsy. Receptors were obtained from a female donor older than 55 with lung cancer. Both conserved end residues are part of each CDR3. D genes are given only for firm matches. The listing skips clone size in some rows; elsewhere it reads once, few, many or a size class.

cdr3_length j_call clone_size v_call d_call cdr3_aa cdr3_nt
16 TRBJ1-4 . TRBV5-5 TRBD1 CASSPDRGHDNEKLFF TGTGCCAGCAGCCCGGACAGGGGGCATGATAATGAAAAACTGTTTTTT
15 TRBJ1-5 medium-sized TRBV19 TRBD1 CASREGTGNLQPQHF TGTGCCAGTAGAGAAGGGACAGGGAATCTTCAGCCCCAGCATTTT
16 TRBJ2-1 . TRBV28 TRBD2 CASSSAGTSGSDEQFF TGTGCCAGCAGCTCTGCCGGGACTAGCGGGAGTGATGAGCAGTTCTTC
14 TRBJ2-7 . TRBV9 TRBD1 CASSVGQGTIEQYF TGTGCCAGCAGCGTAGGACAGGGCACTATAGAGCAGTACTTC
14 TRBJ1-6 . TRBV18 TRBD1 CASSHGQGISPLHF TGTGCCAGCTCACATGGACAGGGAATTTCACCCCTCCACTTT
15 TRBJ2-7 few TRBV6-1 TRBD2 CASSEAGLGRYEQYF TGTGCCAGCAGTGAAGCCGGACTAGGGAGGTACGAGCAGTACTTC
17 TRBJ2-3 . TRBV27 TRBD2 CASSLIFGGGDPDTQYF TGTGCCAGCAGTTTAATCTTTGGCGGGGGGGACCCAGATACGCAGTATTTT
15 TRBJ2-2 . TRBV18 . CASSPAVSNTGELFF TGTGCCAGCTCACCAGCTGTTTCGAACACCGGGGAGCTGTTTTTT
15 TRBJ1-3 once TRBV29-1 . CSALGGARVRNTIYF TGCAGCGCATTGGGGGGGGCTCGGGTTAGAAACACCATATATTTT
14 TRBJ2-7 . TRBV7-6 TRBD2 CASSSLAGPVEQYF TGTGCCAGCAGCTCCTTAGCGGGTCCCGTCGAGCAGTACTTC
15 TRBJ2-3 once TRBV6-5 . CASKLLLGGTDTQYF TGTGCCAGCAAACTCTTATTGGGGGGCACAGATACGCAGTATTTT
16 TRBJ2-3 . TRBV3-1/TRBV3-2 . CASSERGRDLTDTQYF TGTGCCAGCAGCGAAAGAGGACGGGATCTCACAGATACGCAGTATTTT
16 TRBJ1-5 few TRBV19 . CATSRDGQPVSFSQHF TGTGCCACCTCCAGGGACGGGCAGCCTGTGAGTTTCTCCCAGCATTTT
15 TRBJ1-6 once TRBV30 . CAWSVTGYNNSPLHF TGTGCCTGGAGTGTGACGGGGTACAATAATTCACCCCTCCACTTT
14 TRBJ1-3 . TRBV5-4 . CASSLMEAGNTIYF TGTGCCAGCAGCTTGATGGAGGCTGGAAACACCATATATTTT
16 TRBJ1-2 . TRBV4-2 . CASSPVTSRENYGYTF TGTGCCAGCAGCCCAGTTACATCGAGGGAAAACTATGGCTACACCTTC
15 TRBJ2-2 . TRBV3-1/TRBV3-2 TRBD1 CASSLLGQGAGELFF TGTGCCAGCAGCCTGTTAGGACAGGGAGCCGGGGAGCTGTTTTTT
15 TRBJ2-7 . TRBV7-2 . CASSFGGSQFYEQYF TGTGCCAGCAGCTTTGGCGGATCGCAATTCTACGAGCAGTACTTC
15 TRBJ1-5 . TRBV6-6 . CASSYPSNSNQPQHF TGTGCCAGCAGTTACCCGTCGAATAGCAATCAGCCCCAGCATTTT
14 TRBJ1-1 . TRBV7-2 . CASSSTVRYTEAFF TGTGCCAGCAGCTCTACAGTTAGGTACACTGAAGCTTTCTTT
12 TRBJ1-1 . TRBV12-3/TRBV12-4 . CASSLRNTEAFF TGTGCCAGCAGTTTACGGAACACTGAAGCTTTCTTT
16 TRBJ1-1 few TRBV7-8 TRBD1 CASSPDRRRRNTEAFF TGTGCCAGCAGCCCGGACAGGAGAAGACGGAACACTGAAGCTTTCTTT
13 TRBJ2-3 few TRBV11-2 TRBD2 CASSTSGGGTQYF TGTGCCAGCAGCACTAGCGGGGGAGGTACGCAGTATTTT
18 TRBJ2-3 medium-sized TRBV7-7 TRBD1 CASSVGQGASNEADTQYF TGTGCTAGCAGCGTGGGACAGGGGGCGAGTAATGAAGCAGATACGCAGTATTTT
19 TRBJ2-2 . TRBV3-1/TRBV3-2 TRBD2 CASRPRGLAGGRTTGELFF TGTGCCAGCAGACCACGAGGGCTAGCGGGAGGGAGGACCACCGGGGAGCTGTTTTTT
15 TRBJ1-6 few TRBV11-2 . CASRYPGTVNSPLHF TGTGCCAGCAGGTACCCCGGGACGGTGAATTCACCCCTCCACTTT
16 TRBJ1-4 . TRBV6-1 TRBD1 CASRERLTGSREKLFF TGTGCCAGCAGGGAAAGGCTGACAGGGTCACGAGAAAAACTGTTTTTT
14 TRBJ1-1 . TRBV7-9 . CASSLISSNTEAFF TGTGCCAGCAGCCTAATTAGTTCGAACACTGAAGCTTTCTTT
16 TRBJ2-3 once TRBV7-3 . CASSLMSTGSTDTQYF TGTGCCAGCAGCTTAATGTCGACCGGTAGCACAGATACGCAGTATTTT
15 TRBJ2-3 . TRBV9 TRBD2 CASSVVAGSTDTQYF TGTGCCAGCAGCGTAGTAGCGGGGAGCACAGATACGCAGTATTTT
14 TRBJ1-2 . TRBV5-1 . CASSLTSPNYGYTF TGCGCCAGCAGCTTGACTAGTCCGAACTATGGCTACACCTTC
15 TRBJ1-5 few TRBV5-5 . CASSLEGHGIRPQHF TGTGCCAGCAGCTTGGAAGGCCACGGTATTCGGCCCCAGCATTTT
17 TRBJ2-2 . TRBV5-4 . CASSLGAQPSNTGELFF TGTGCCAGCAGCTTGGGCGCCCAGCCGTCGAACACCGGGGAGCTGTTTTTT
17 TRBJ1-5 few TRBV18 . CASSTRQPGGGNQPQHF TGTGCCAGCTCAACCCGACAACCCGGTGGAGGCAATCAGCCCCAGCATTTT
14 TRBJ1-1 . TRBV29-1 TRBD1 CSVRQGAANTEAFF TGCAGCGTTAGACAGGGGGCGGCGAACACTGAAGCTTTCTTT
14 TRBJ1-6 few TRBV2 . CASSGAGYNSPLHF TGTGCCAGCAGTGGAGCAGGGTATAATTCACCCCTCCACTTT
17 TRBJ2-2 . TRBV5-1 TRBD2 CASSLESSGRRGGELFF TGCGCCAGCAGCTTGGAGTCTAGCGGGAGGCGTGGCGGGGAGCTGTTTTTT
18 TRBJ2-1 medium-sized TRBV3-1/TRBV3-2 TRBD2 CASSQDLLTSGRPWGKFF TGTGCCAGCAGCCAAGATTTGTTGACTAGCGGGAGGCCGTGGGGGAAGTTCTTC
19 TRBJ2-2 . TRBV5-1 TRBD2 CASSLSRTSGGLNTGELFF TGCGCCAGCAGCTTGTCGAGGACTAGCGGAGGGCTGAACACCGGGGAGCTGTTTTTT
15 TRBJ2-7 large TRBV15 . CATSSGENAGHEQYF TGTGCCACCAGCAGTGGCGAAAACGCAGGGCACGAGCAGTACTTC
13 TRBJ1-5 . TRBV6-1 . CASSDFENQPQHF TGTGCCAGCAGTGATTTTGAGAATCAGCCCCAGCATTTT
15 TRBJ2-6 . TRBV19 TRBD1 CASSKGGLGANVLTF TGTGCCAGTAGTAAAGGGGGCCTTGGGGCCAACGTCCTGACTTTC
16 TRBJ1-5 . TRBV5-5 . CASSLRSDLGNQPQHF TGTGCCAGCAGCTTACGGTCGGACCTAGGGAATCAGCCCCAGCATTTT
11 TRBJ1-1 . TRBV18 . CASSLQGEAFF TGTGCCAGCTCACTTCAAGGTGAAGCTTTCTTT
13 TRBJ1-5 few TRBV11-2 . CASSLTGNQPQHF TGTGCCAGCAGCTTGACAGGAAATCAGCCCCAGCATTTT
15 TRBJ2-5 . TRBV5-5 . CASFKGTGTQETQYF TGTGCCAGCTTTAAAGGCACCGGGACACAAGAGACCCAGTACTTC
11 TRBJ1-2 . TRBV30 . CAWSDGTDDTF TGTGCCTGGAGTGATGGGACGGATGATACCTTC
15 TRBJ1-6 . TRBV7-9 TRBD1 CASSPGQGNNSPLHF TGTGCCAGCAGCCCGGGACAGGGGAATAATTCACCCCTCCACTTT
15 TRBJ2-1 few TRBV11-3 TRBD2 CASSPRLAAYNEQFF TGTGCCAGCAGCCCCAGACTAGCAGCCTACAATGAGCAGTTCTTC
13 TRBJ2-5 . TRBV7-2 . CASSPDYQETQYF TGTGCCAGCAGCCCCGACTACCAAGAGACCCAGTACTTC
15 TRBJ1-1 once TRBV5-1 . CASSLEKQGLGGAFF TGCGCCAGCAGCTTGGAAAAACAGGGCCTGGGGGGAGCTTTCTTT
16 TRBJ1-2 . TRBV7-2 TRBD1 CASSLARTGGAYGYTF TGTGCCAGCAGCTTAGCCCGGACAGGGGGGGCTTATGGCTACACCTTC
14 TRBJ2-7 . TRBV6-5 TRBD1 CASSKGQGHYEQYF TGTGCCAGCAGTAAGGGACAGGGACACTACGAGCAGTACTTC